This T cell receptor (beta chain) was found in a study of T cell responses to AZD1222 COVID-19 vaccine. Study-wide background: Doses given second, at about 4 or about 12 weeks, were pooled.

Regarding the study as a whole: At baseline, seropositivity was found in only six or seven AZD1222 recipients. Donors in the cohort were predominantly white British and more often female, and clonal diversity was possibly underestimated.

Only in-frame clones appear in the TCRdb table, and some are missing; sequencing was by immunoSEQ multiplex PCR. The sample includes more than 95,000 clones, 75% to 90% seen only once; the top ten take 5% to 6%. The CDR3 spans 16 residues. Germline V lookup: CDR1 LGHDT, CDR2 YNNKEL (reference sequence). V was clipped by 1 base and J by 0 bases, with 11 bases between them. About this clone: Its antigen is as yet unknown.

Specimen: peripheral blood, collected on day 0 of AZD1222 vaccination. This rearrangement joins TRBV3-1 (or the pseudogene TRBV3-2) to TRBJ2-3; possible D gene TRBD1, 6 bases. The TCR originated in an adult in good health. DNA of the CDR3: TGTGCCAGCAGCCAAGTGCGAGGACAGAGCACAGATACGCAGTATTTT. This encodes CASSQVRGQSTDTQYF.